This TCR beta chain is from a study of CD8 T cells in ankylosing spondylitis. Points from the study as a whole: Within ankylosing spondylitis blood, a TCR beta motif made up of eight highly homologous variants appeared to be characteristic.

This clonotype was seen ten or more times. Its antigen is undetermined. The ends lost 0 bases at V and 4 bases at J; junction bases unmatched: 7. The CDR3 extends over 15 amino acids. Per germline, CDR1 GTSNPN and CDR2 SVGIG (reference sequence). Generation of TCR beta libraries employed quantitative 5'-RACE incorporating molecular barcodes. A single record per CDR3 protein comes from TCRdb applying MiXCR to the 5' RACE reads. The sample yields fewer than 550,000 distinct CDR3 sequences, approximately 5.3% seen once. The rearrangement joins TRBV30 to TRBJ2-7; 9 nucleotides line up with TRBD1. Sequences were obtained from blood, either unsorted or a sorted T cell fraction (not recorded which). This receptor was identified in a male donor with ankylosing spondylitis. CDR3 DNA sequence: TGTGCCTGGAGTGTGGGGACAGGGTATGATTACGAGCAGTACTTC. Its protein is CAWSVGTGYDYEQYF.